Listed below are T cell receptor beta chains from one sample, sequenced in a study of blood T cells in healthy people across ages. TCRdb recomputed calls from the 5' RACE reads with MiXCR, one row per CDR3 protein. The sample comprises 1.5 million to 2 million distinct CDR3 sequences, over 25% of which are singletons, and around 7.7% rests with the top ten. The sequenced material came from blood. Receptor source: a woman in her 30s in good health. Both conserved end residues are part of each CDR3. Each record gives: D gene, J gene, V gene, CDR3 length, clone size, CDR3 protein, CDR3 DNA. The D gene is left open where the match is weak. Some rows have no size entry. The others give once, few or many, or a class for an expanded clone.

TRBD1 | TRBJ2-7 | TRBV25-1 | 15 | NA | CASSAGGTGGYEQYF | TGTGCCAGCAGTGCGGGAGGGACAGGGGGCTACGAGCAGTACTTC
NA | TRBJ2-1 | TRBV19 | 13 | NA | CASSVGGIREQFF | TGTGCCAGTAGTGTCGGCGGGATACGAGAGCAGTTCTTC
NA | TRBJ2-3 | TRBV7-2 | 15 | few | CASRPRGAPGSAQYF | TGTGCCAGCAGGCCCAGGGGAGCTCCGGGAAGTGCGCAGTATTTT
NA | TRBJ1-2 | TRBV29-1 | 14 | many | CSVDLAGREYGYTF | TGCAGCGTTGATTTGGCAGGGCGGGAGTATGGCTACACCTTC
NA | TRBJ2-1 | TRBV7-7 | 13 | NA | CASSPGFGNEQFF | TGTGCCAGCAGCCCTGGGTTCGGAAATGAGCAGTTCTTC
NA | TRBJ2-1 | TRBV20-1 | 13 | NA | CSALRGSHNEQFF | TGCAGTGCTTTGCGGGGCAGCCACAATGAGCAGTTCTTC
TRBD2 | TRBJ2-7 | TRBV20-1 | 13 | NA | CSAIAGAYNEQYF | TGCAGTGCGATAGCGGGAGCCTACAATGAGCAGTACTTC
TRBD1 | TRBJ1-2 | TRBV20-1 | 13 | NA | CSARPDRALGYTF | TGCAGTGCTAGACCCGACAGGGCTTTAGGCTACACCTTC
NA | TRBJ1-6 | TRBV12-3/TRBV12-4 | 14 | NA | CASTLKGGDSPLHF | TGTGCCAGCACTTTAAAAGGGGGGGATTCACCCCTCCACTTT
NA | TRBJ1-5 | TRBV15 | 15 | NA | CATSRTQLSNQPQHF | TGTGCCACCAGCAGGACACAACTTAGCAATCAGCCCCAGCATTTT
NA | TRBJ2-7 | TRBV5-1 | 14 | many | CASSPTSPSYEQYF | TGCGCCAGCAGCCCCACTTCGCCTTCCTACGAGCAGTACTTC
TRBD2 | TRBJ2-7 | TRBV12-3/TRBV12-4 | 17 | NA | CASSSRTSGSSTNEQYF | TGTGCCAGCAGTTCGCGGACTAGCGGGAGCTCGACGAACGAGCAGTACTTC
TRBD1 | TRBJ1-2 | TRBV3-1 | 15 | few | CASNGQGAANYGYTF | TGTGCCAGCAACGGACAGGGGGCGGCTAACTATGGCTACACCTTC
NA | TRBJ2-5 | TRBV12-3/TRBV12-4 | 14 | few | CASSSGTPRETQYF | TGTGCCAGCAGTTCCGGGACTCCTCGGGAGACCCAGTACTTC
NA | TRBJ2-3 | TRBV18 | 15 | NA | CASPPMAGTTDTQYF | TGTGCCAGCCCACCCATGGCGGGAACAACAGATACGCAGTATTTT
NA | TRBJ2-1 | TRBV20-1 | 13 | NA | CSGSGLTYNEQFF | TGCAGTGGTAGCGGACTGACCTACAATGAGCAGTTCTTC
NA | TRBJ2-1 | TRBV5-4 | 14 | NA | CASSTRTTYNEQFF | TGTGCCAGCAGCACCAGGACTACCTACAATGAGCAGTTCTTC
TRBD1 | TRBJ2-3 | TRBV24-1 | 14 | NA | CATSAGQGPDTQYF | TGTGCCACCAGTGCAGGACAGGGCCCAGATACGCAGTATTTT
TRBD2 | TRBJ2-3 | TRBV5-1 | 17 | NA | CASSSRTSGGGTDTQYF | TGCGCCAGCAGCTCACGAACTAGCGGGGGGGGCACAGATACGCAGTATTTT
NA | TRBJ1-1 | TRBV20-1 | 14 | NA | CSARSRGSNTEAFF | TGCAGTGCTAGGTCTAGAGGGTCGAACACTGAAGCTTTCTTT
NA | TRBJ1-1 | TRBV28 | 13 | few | CASTRGFNTEAFF | TGTGCCAGCACAAGGGGGTTTAACACTGAAGCTTTCTTT
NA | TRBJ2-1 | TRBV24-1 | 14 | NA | CATSDSPWSNEQFF | TGTGCCACCAGTGATTCCCCCTGGAGCAATGAGCAGTTCTTC
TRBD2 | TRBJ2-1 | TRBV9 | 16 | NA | CASSPTSGNEMNERFF | TGTGCCAGCAGCCCAACTAGCGGGAACGAAATGAATGAGCGGTTCTTC
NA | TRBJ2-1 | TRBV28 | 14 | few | CASNGLTGLNEQFF | TGTGCCAGCAACGGACTAACGGGATTAAATGAGCAGTTCTTC
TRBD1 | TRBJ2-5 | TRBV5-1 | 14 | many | CASEGGGNQETQYF | TGCGCCAGCGAAGGGGGCGGTAATCAAGAGACCCAGTACTTC
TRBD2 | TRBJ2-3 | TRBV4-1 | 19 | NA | CASSQSEASGGPSTDTQYF | TGCGCCAGCAGCCAATCGGAGGCTAGCGGGGGCCCGAGCACAGATACGCAGTATTTT
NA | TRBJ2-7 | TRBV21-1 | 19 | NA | CASSPWGPGTVPKTYEQYF | NA
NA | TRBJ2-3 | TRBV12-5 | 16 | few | CASGSAQGGSTDTQYF | TGTGCTAGTGGTTCAGCCCAGGGTGGGAGCACAGATACGCAGTATTTT
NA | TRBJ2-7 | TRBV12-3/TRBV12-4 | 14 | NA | CASSLGPGLVEQYF | TGTGCCAGCAGTTTAGGCCCAGGGCTGGTCGAGCAGTACTTC
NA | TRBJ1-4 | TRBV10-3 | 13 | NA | CAIRPDTNEKLFF | TGTGCCATCAGGCCGGATACCAATGAAAAACTGTTTTTT
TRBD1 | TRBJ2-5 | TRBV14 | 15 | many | CASSQLSGGQETQYF | TGTGCCAGCAGCCAACTTTCAGGGGGACAAGAGACCCAGTACTTC
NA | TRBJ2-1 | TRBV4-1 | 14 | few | CASSQRDSYNEQFF | TGCGCCAGCAGCCAGCGGGACAGCTACAATGAGCAGTTCTTC
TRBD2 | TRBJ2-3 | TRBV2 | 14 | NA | CASMPGLASDTQYF | TGTGCCAGCATGCCGGGACTAGCATCAGATACGCAGTATTTT
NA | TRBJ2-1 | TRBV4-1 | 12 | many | CASSHPRDEQFF | TGCGCCAGCAGCCACCCCAGGGATGAGCAGTTCTTC
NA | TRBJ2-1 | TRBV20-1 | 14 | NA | CSAGGRGRAEEQFF | TGCAGTGCTGGGGGGAGAGGTCGGGCCGAAGAGCAGTTCTTC
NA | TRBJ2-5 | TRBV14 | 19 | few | CASSPRLSTVRFFQETQYF | TGTGCCAGCAGTCCTCGTTTGTCGACGGTCCGCTTCTTCCAAGAGACCCAGTACTTC
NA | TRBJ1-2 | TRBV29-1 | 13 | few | CSVERQASYGYTF | TGCAGCGTTGAACGCCAGGCCTCCTATGGCTACACCTTC
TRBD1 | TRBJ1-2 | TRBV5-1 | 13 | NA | CASSYDRVAGYTF | TGCGCCAGCAGCTACGACAGGGTGGCTGGCTACACCTTC
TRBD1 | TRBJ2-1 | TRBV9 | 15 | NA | CASTQGASSYNEQFF | TGTGCCAGCACCCAGGGGGCTAGCTCCTACAATGAGCAGTTCTTC
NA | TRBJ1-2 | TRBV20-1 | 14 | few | CSARGGTTNYGYTF | TGCAGTGCTAGAGGGGGGACAACCAACTATGGCTACACCTTC
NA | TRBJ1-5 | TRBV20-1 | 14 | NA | CSASRGGGNQPQHF | TGCAGTGCTAGTAGGGGGGGAGGCAATCAGCCCCAGCATTTT
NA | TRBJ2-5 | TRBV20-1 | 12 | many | CSARRQQETQYF | TGCAGTGCTAGAAGGCAACAAGAGACCCAGTACTTC
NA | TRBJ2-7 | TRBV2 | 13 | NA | CASIGYNSYEQYF | TGTGCCAGCATTGGATATAACTCCTACGAGCAGTACTTC
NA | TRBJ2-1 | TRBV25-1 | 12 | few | CASGRTWSEQFF | TGTGCCAGCGGCCGGACTTGGTCCGAGCAGTTCTTC
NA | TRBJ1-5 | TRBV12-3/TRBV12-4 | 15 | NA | CASSPLGERNQPQHF | TGTGCCAGCAGCCCCCTAGGGGAGAGGAATCAGCCCCAGCATTTT
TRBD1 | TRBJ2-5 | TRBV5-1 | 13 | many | CASSGPQGKDQYF | TGCGCCAGCAGCGGACCACAGGGGAAGGACCAGTACTTC
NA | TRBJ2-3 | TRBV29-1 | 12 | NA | CSVEKGTDTQYF | TGCAGCGTTGAAAAGGGCACAGATACGCAGTATTTT
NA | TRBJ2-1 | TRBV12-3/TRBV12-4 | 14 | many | CASSTGTSYNEQFF | TGTGCCAGCAGTACCGGGACTTCGTACAATGAGCAGTTCTTC
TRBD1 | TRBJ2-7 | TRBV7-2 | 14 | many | CASSWDRGYYEQYF | TGTGCCAGCAGCTGGGACAGGGGATATTACGAGCAGTACTTC
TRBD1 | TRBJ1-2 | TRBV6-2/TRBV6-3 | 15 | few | CASNEPGQSSYGYTF | TGTGCCAGCAATGAACCGGGACAGAGTTCCTATGGCTACACCTTC
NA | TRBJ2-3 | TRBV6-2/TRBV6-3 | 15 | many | CASSYFRAGTDTQYF | TGTGCCAGCAGTTACTTCCGGGCTGGCACAGATACGCAGTATTTT
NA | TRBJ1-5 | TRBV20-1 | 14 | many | CSAGQSRYNQPQHF | TGCAGTGCCGGGCAGAGCCGGTACAATCAGCCCCAGCATTTT
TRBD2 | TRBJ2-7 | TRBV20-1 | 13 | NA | CSASDGRAHEQYF | TGCAGTGCTAGTGACGGGAGGGCCCACGAGCAGTACTTC
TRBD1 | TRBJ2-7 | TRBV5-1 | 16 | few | CASSSLRSGGYHEQYF | TGCGCCAGCAGCTCGCTCCGGTCAGGGGGTTACCACGAGCAGTACTTC
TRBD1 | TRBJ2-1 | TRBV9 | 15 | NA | CASSTEGQGNNEQFF | TGTGCCAGCAGCACCGAGGGACAGGGGAACAATGAGCAGTTCTTC
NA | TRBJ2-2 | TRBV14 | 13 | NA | CASSPSLGGERFF | TGTGCCAGCAGCCCATCCCTAGGCGGGGAGCGGTTTTTT
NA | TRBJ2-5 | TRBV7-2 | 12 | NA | CASSVFAETQYF | TGTGCTAGCAGCGTTTTTGCAGAGACCCAGTACTTC
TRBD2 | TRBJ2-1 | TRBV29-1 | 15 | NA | CSVKERAGTYNEQFF | TGCAGCGTCAAAGAACGAGCGGGAACCTACAATGAGCAGTTCTTC
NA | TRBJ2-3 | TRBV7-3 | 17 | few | CASSQYSQRITPDTQYF | TGTGCCAGCAGCCAATACTCCCAAAGGATTACCCCAGATACGCAGTATTTT
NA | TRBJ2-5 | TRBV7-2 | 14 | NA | CASSSQWAQETQYF | TGTGCCAGCAGCTCTCAGTGGGCGCAGGAGACCCAGTACTTC